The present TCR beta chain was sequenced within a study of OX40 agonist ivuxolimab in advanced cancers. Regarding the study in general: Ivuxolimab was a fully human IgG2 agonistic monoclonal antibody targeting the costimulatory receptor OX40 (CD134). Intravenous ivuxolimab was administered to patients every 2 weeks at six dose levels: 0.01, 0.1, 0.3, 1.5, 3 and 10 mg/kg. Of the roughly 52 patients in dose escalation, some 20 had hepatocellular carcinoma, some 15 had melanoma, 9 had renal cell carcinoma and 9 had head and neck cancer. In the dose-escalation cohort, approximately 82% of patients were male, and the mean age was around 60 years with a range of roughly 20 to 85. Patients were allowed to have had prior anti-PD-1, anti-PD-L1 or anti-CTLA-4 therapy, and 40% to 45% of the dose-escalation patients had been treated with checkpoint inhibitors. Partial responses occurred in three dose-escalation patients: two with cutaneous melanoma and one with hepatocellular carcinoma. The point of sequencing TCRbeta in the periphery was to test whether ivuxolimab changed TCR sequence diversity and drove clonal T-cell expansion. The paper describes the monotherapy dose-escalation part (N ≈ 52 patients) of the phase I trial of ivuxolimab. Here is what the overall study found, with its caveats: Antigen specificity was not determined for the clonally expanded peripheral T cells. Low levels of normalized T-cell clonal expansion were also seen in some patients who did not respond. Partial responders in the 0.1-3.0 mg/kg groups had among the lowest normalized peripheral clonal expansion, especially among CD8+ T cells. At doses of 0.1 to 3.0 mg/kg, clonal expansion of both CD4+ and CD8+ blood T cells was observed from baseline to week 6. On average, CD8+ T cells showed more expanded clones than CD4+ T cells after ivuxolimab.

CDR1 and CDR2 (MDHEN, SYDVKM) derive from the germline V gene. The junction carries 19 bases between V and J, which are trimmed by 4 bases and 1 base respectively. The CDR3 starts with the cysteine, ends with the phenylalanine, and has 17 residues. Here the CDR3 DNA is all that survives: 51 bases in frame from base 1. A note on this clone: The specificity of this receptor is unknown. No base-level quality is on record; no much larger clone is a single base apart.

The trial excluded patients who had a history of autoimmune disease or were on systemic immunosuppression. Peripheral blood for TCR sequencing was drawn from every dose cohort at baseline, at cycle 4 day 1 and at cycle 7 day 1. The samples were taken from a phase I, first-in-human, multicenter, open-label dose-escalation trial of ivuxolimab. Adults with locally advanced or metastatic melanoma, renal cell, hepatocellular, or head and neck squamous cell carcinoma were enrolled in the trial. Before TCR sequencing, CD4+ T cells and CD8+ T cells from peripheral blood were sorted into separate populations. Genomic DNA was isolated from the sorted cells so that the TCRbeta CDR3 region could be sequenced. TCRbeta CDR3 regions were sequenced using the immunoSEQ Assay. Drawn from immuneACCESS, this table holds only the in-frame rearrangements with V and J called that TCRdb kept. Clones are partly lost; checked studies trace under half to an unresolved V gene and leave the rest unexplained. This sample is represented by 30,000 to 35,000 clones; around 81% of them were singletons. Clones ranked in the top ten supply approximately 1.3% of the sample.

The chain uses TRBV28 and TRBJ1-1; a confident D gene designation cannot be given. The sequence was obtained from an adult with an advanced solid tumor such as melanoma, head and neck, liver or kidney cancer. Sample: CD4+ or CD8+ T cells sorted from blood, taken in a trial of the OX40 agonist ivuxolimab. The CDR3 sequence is CASSSSSAGQPNTEAFF. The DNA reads TGTGCCAGCAGTTCAAGCTCGGCCGGGCAGCCGAACACTGAAGCTTTCTTT.